This record covers a single T cell receptor (beta chain). What it binds is unknown. V shed 4 bases and J 8 bases; nucleotides not matched to a gene: 13. Germline V gene lookup returns CDR1 KGHDR and CDR2 SFDVKD. This CDR3 region has 16 residues. The sample belongs to a study of T cell responses to AZD1222 COVID-19 vaccine. Study outcomes and limitations: Researchers took repertoire samples only after the peak T cell response had come. Most donors were white British and more were female, and clonal diversity was possibly underestimated. Spike-specific TCR breadth and depth both grew after two AZD1222 doses.

TCRdb keeps only in-frame clones here, not all; method: immunoSEQ multiplex PCR. Of roughly 140,000 clones in the sample, roughly 90% were seen once. The receptor was isolated from an adult who received the AZD1222 COVID-19 vaccine. Here the sequenced sample was peripheral blood, taken 28 days after the second AZD1222 dose. The chain is built from TRBV24-1 and TRBJ2-1; 7 bases are shared with TRBD1. In nucleotides, the CDR3 is TGTGCCACCAGTGACAGGGACAGTAGGTCCTGGGATGAGCAGTTCTTC. Translated, it gives CATSDRDSRSWDEQFF.